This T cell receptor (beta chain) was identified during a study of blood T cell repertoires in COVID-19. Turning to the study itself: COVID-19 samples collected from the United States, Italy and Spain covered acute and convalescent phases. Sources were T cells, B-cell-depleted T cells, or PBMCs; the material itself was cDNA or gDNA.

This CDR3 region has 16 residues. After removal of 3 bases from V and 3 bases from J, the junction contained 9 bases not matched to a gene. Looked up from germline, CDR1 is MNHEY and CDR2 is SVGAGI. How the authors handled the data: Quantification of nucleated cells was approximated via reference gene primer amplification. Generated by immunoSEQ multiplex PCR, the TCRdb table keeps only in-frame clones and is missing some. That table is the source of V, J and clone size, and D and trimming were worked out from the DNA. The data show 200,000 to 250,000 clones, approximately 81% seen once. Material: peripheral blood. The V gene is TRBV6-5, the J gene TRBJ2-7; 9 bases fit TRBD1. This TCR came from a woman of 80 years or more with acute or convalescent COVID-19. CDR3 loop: CASSYAGTGRNYEQYF. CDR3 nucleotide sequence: TGTGCCAGCAGTTATGCCGGGACAGGGCGAAACTACGAGCAGTACTTC.